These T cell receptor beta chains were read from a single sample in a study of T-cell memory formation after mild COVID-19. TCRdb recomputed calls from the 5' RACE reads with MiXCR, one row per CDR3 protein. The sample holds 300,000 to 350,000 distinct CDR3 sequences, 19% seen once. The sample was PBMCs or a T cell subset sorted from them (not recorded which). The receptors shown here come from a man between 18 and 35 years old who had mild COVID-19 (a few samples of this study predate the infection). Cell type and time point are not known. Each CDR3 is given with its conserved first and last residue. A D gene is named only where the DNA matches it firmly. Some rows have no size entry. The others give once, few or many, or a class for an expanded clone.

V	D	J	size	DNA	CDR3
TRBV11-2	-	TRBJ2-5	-	TGTGCCAGCAGCTTGGGAGTGGATCCAACTCAAGAGACCCAGTACTTC	CASSLGVDPTQETQYF
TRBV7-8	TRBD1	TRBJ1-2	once	TGTGCCAGCAGCTTAAACGGGGGGGACAGGGGGCTGCAAGCTAACTATGGCTACACCTTC	CASSLNGGDRGLQANYGYTF
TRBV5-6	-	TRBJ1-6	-	TGTGCCAGCAGCCTCCGCGGGGGGGGATCACCCCTCCACTTT	CASSLRGGGSPLHF
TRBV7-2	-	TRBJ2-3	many	TGTGCCAGCAGTCTGGACGGGACCCTTGATACGCAGTATTTT	CASSLDGTLDTQYF
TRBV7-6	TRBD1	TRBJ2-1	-	TGTGCCAGTCGCCTTCAGGGGGCTGTGTACAATGAGCAGTTCTTC	CASRLQGAVYNEQFF
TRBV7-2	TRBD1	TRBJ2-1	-	TGTGCCAGCAGCTACGGACAGGGTGCTGTTGAGCAGTTCTTC	CASSYGQGAVEQFF
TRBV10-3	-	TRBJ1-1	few	TGTGCCATCAGTGGTGGGGCTTTGAGGACTGAAGCTTTCTTT	CAISGGALRTEAFF
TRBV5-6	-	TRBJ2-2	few	TGTGCCAGCAGCTTGGAGGGAGCCGGGGAGCTGTTTTTT	CASSLEGAGELFF
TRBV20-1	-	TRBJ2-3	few	TGCAGTGCTAGACGGGGGGATACGCAGTATTTT	CSARRGDTQYF
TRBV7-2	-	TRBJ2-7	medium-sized	TGTGCCAGCAGCCCCCGTACGGGGTCTGTTGACTTC	CASSPRTGSVDF
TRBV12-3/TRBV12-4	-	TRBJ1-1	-	TGTGCCAGCATTGAAGGGCCTGAAGCTTTCTTT	CASIEGPEAFF
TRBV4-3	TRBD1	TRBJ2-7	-	TGCGCCAGCAGCCAAGACTCGGGACAGGCGTACGAGCAGTACTTC	CASSQDSGQAYEQYF
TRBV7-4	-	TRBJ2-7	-	TGTGCCAGCATCCCTGACGTGTACGAGCAGTACTTC	CASIPDVYEQYF
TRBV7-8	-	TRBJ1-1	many	TGTGCCAGCCAGGGGCTGACTGAAGCTTTCTTT	CASQGLTEAFF
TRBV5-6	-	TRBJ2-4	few	TGTGCCAGCAGCCCCGCGCAGGCGCCCAAAAACATTCAGTACTTC	CASSPAQAPKNIQYF
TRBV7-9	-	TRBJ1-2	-	TGTGCCAGCAGCTTAGACGCCCATGGCTACACCTTC	CASSLDAHGYTF
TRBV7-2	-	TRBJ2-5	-	TGTGCCAGCAGCGAGATACGGGACCCCCAAGAGACCCAGTACTTC	CASSEIRDPQETQYF
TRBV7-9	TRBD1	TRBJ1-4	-	TGTGCCAGCAGCAGACAGGGGGCAAAGGAAAAACTGTTTTTT	CASSRQGAKEKLFF
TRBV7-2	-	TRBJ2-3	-	TGTGCCAGCAGCCCGACTTGGGCCAACACAGATACGCAGTATTTT	CASSPTWANTDTQYF
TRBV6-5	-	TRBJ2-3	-	TGTGCCAGCAGTTACGCTCCGCGGAATACGCAGTATTTT	CASSYAPRNTQYF
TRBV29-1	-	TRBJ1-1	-	TGCAGCGTTGCCCCGACAGACCTGAACACTGAAGCTTTCTTT	CSVAPTDLNTEAFF
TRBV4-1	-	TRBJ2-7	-	TGCGCCAGCAGCCAAGGTTCGGGGGGCCGCGACGAGCAGTACTTC	CASSQGSGGRDEQYF
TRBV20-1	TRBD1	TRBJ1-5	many	TGCAGTGCCAGACAGGGGGCGTATCAGCCCCAGCATTTT	CSARQGAYQPQHF
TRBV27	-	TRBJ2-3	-	TGTGCCAGCAGTTTATCGAAGGGTGTCGGAGATACGCAGTATTTT	CASSLSKGVGDTQYF
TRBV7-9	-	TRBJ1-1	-	TGTGCCAGCCGGTTGGAGAACACTGAAGCTTTCTTT	CASRLENTEAFF
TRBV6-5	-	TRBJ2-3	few	TGTGCCAGCAGTTATGGGAGATGGGCCACAGATACGCAGTATTTT	CASSYGRWATDTQYF
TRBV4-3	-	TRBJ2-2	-	TGCGCCAGCAGCCGTAGGGGGGACACCGGGGAGCTGTTTTTT	CASSRRGDTGELFF
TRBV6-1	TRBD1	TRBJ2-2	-	TGTGCCAGCAGAGACTTTGGGACAGAATGGTTCGCGAACACCGGGGAGCTGTTTTTT	CASRDFGTEWFANTGELFF
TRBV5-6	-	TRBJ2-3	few	TGTGCCAGCAGCTTGCTGGGGGGTACGCAGTATTTT	CASSLLGGTQYF
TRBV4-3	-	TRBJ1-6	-	TGCGCCAGCAGCCAAGATCCGTCATCCAATTCACCCCTCCACTTT	CASSQDPSSNSPLHF
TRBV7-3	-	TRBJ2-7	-	TGTGCCAGCAGCTTAAGTGGGGCCCTGATTTACGAGCAGTACTTC	CASSLSGALIYEQYF
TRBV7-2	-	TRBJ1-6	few	TGTGCCAGCAGCTTAGCAGTGGGGGAGTCTGGCCTCCACTTT	CASSLAVGESGLHF
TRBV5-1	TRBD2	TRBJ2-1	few	TGCGCCAGCAGCCGCCGGGGCCAGCTAGCGGGGGCCTACAATGAGCAGTTCTTC	CASSRRGQLAGAYNEQFF
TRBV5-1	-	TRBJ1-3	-	TGCGCCAGCAGCTTGCAGGGCAGGGTGAACACCATATATTTT	CASSLQGRVNTIYF
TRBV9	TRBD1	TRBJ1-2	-	TGTGCCAGCAGCGTAGGGACAGGGGATGGCTACACCTTC	CASSVGTGDGYTF
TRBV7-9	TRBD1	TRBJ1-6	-	TGTGCCAGCAGCGCCTGGGACAGTCGAAGTGGGAATTCACCCCTCCGCTTT	CASSAWDSRSGNSPLRF
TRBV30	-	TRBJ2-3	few	TGTGCCTGGAGTGTATCCCACGGCAGGGTCAGCACAGATACGCAGTATTTT	CAWSVSHGRVSTDTQYF
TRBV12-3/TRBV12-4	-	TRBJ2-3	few	TGTGCCAGCACTAGGCAAGGAGGGAGCTATGCAGATACGCAGTATTTT	CASTRQGGSYADTQYF
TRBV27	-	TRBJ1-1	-	TGTGCCAGCAGTTTCAATTGGGGTGACACTGAAGCTTTCTTT	CASSFNWGDTEAFF
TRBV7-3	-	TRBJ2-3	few	TGTGCCAGCAGCCACCCGGGGGGCACAGATACGCAGTATTTT	CASSHPGGTDTQYF
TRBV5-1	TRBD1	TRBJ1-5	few	TGCGCCAGCAGCCCAGGGACAGGGGGGGCAAGGCCCCAGCATTTT	CASSPGTGGARPQHF
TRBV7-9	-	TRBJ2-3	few	TGTGCCAGCAGCTCTGGACGGCTTAGCACAGATACGCAGTATTTT	CASSSGRLSTDTQYF
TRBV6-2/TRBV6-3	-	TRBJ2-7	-	TGTGCCAGCAGAGGTCTCAGGGGCTGGTACGAGCAGTACTTC	CASRGLRGWYEQYF
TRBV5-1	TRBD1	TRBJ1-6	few	TGCGCCAGCACCTTTATTACAGGGGGGGATTCACCCCTCCACTTT	CASTFITGGDSPLHF
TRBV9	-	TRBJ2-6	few	TGTGCCAGCAACAACCGTGACCTCTCTGGGGCCAACGTCCTGACTTTC	CASNNRDLSGANVLTF
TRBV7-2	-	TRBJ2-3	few	TGTGCCAGCAGCTCCGCGGTTACAGATACGCAGTATTTT	CASSSAVTDTQYF
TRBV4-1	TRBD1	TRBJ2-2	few	TGCGCCAGCAGCCAAGAACTCAGGGGGCCAGGGGAGCTGTTTTTT	CASSQELRGPGELFF
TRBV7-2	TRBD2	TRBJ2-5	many	TGTGCCAGCAGCGCCGTGGGAGGGGTTAGCCAAGAGACCCAGTACTTC	CASSAVGGVSQETQYF
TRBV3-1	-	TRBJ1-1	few	TGTGCCAGCAGCCAGGGCCCGGGGGAGGGAGCTTTCTTT	CASSQGPGEGAFF
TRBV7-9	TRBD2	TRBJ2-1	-	TGTGCCAGCCGGCTCTCGGGGGGCTCCTACAATGAGCAGTTCTTC	CASRLSGGSYNEQFF
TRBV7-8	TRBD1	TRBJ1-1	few	TGTGCCAGCAGCCCAAGACGACAGGGTTTGAACACTGAAGCTTTCTTT	CASSPRRQGLNTEAFF